The rows below give T cell receptor beta chains drawn from one sample of a study of blood T cell repertoires in COVID-19. TCRdb keeps only in-frame clones here, not all; method: immunoSEQ multiplex PCR. In the table there are fewer than 65,000 clones, 90% to 95% of which are singletons. Sequencing input: peripheral blood. Every receptor here comes from a man between 45 and 60 years old with acute or convalescent COVID-19. The CDR3 runs from the conserved cysteine through the conserved F or W. The D gene is left open where the match is weak. The size of a clone is reported for some rows only, either as once, few or many, or as a class for expanded clones.

cdr3_nt cdr3_aa j_call d_call v_call clone_size
TGCGCCAGCAGCCAAGACGGCTACGAGCAGTACTTC CASSQDGYEQYF TRBJ2-7 - TRBV4-3 -
TGCAGTGCTAGTCTAGCGGCACAAGAGACCCAGTACTTC CSASLAAQETQYF TRBJ2-5 TRBD2 TRBV20-1 -
TGTGCCAGCAGTGAGAGGGGGAATCAGCCCCAGCATTTT CASSERGNQPQHF TRBJ1-5 - TRBV6-4 -
TGTGCCAGCAGACTACAACTAGCGGGAGCTTCTTACGAGCAGTACTTC CASRLQLAGASYEQYF TRBJ2-7 TRBD2 TRBV2 once
TGTGCCTGGAGTGTACCAGGACCCGGGACAGAAAGCAATCAGCCCCAGCATTTT CAWSVPGPGTESNQPQHF TRBJ1-5 TRBD1 TRBV30 -
TGTGCCAGCAGGGAGGGATGGAACACCGGGGAGCTGTTTTTT CASREGWNTGELFF TRBJ2-2 - TRBV6-5 -
TGTGCCAGCAGCCCAAAGATGAGAGGGGGCAACACTGAAGCTTTCTTT CASSPKMRGGNTEAFF TRBJ1-1 TRBD1 TRBV7-2 -
TGTGCCAGCAGCCATCGGACAGGGGCCGAGCAGTACTTC CASSHRTGAEQYF TRBJ2-7 TRBD1 TRBV7-6 -
TGTGCCAGCAGCCGACAGGGTTTTTGGAAGACCCAGTACTTC CASSRQGFWKTQYF TRBJ2-5 TRBD1 TRBV6-5 -
TGTGCCAGCAATAACGGGGGACCGTACAATCAGCCCCAGCATTTT CASNNGGPYNQPQHF TRBJ1-5 - TRBV6-5 -
TGTGCCAGCAGCTTATCGGTGGGGGGGTCCTACGAGCAGTACTTC CASSLSVGGSYEQYF TRBJ2-7 TRBD2 TRBV27 -
TGTGCCAGCAGTTACTCTGACAGGGGGAACTACGAGCAGTACTTC CASSYSDRGNYEQYF TRBJ2-7 TRBD1 TRBV6-5 -
TGTGCCACCCAGGGGACCGTGGGAGAAGATACGCAGTATTTT CATQGTVGEDTQYF TRBJ2-3 - TRBV24-1 once
TGTGCCAGCAGCCAAACCGCCCAGCGGGAGTGGAATGAGCAGTTCTTC CASSQTAQREWNEQFF TRBJ2-1 TRBD2 TRBV6-4 -
TGCGCCAGCAGCCCCCACAGGGGAATGAACACTGAAGCTTTCTTT CASSPHRGMNTEAFF TRBJ1-1 TRBD1 TRBV5-1 once
TGCAGTGCTCTGCAGTTTGAGGGGCAGTACTTC CSALQFEGQYF TRBJ2-7 - TRBV20-1 -
TGTGCCAGCAGCCTGGGGGTAGCGGGAGGAAGAACAGATACGCAGTATTTT CASSLGVAGGRTDTQYF TRBJ2-3 TRBD2 TRBV5-8 -
TGTGCCACTTCGGTAGTAACAACTAATGAAAAACTGTTTTTT CATSVVTTNEKLFF TRBJ1-4 - TRBV6-5 -
TGTGCCAGCAGCTTAGATGGGACAGCCTATGGCTACACCTTC CASSLDGTAYGYTF TRBJ1-2 TRBD1 TRBV11-2 -
TGTGCCAGTAGTATGAACGCAGCGACCGCTCAAGAGACCCAGTACTTC CASSMNAATAQETQYF TRBJ2-5 - TRBV19 -
TGTGCCAGTCTCCGCGCAGGGGGCCACACTGAAGCTTTCTTT CASLRAGGHTEAFF TRBJ1-1 TRBD1 TRBV27 -
TGTGCCACCAGCAGGAAGACTAGCGGGAGGGCGGGCACAGATACGCAGTATTTT CATSRKTSGRAGTDTQYF TRBJ2-3 TRBD2 TRBV15 -
TGTGCCAGTAGTACCTTACCGGGGGACGCTTTCTTT CASSTLPGDAFF TRBJ1-1 - TRBV19 -
TGTGCTAGTGGTTTGGCCAAAGGGACAGGGGGCGAATTCAGAGAGACCCAGTACTTC CASGLAKGTGGEFRETQYF TRBJ2-5 TRBD1 TRBV12-5 -
TGCGCCAGCAGCCTAAATGTCCCAACGGAGGGCTACACCTTC CASSLNVPTEGYTF TRBJ1-2 - TRBV5-1 once
TGCAGCGTCCCGGGACTAGCGGGCTACGAGCAGTACTTC CSVPGLAGYEQYF TRBJ2-7 TRBD2 TRBV29-1 -
TGCGCCAGCAGCCGGGGCGTTGGAAACACCATATATTTT CASSRGVGNTIYF TRBJ1-3 - TRBV4-3 -
TGTGCCAGTAGTATCCTAGCTGGGGCCAACGTCCTGACTTTC CASSILAGANVLTF TRBJ2-6 - TRBV19 -
TGCGCCAGCAGCTGGACAGCGGGAGGGCCGCAGACCCAGTACTTC CASSWTAGGPQTQYF TRBJ2-5 TRBD2 TRBV5-1 -
TGTGCCAGCAGGCTTCTAGCGGGAGGCTCCAATGAGCAGTTCTTC CASRLLAGGSNEQFF TRBJ2-1 TRBD2 TRBV2 -